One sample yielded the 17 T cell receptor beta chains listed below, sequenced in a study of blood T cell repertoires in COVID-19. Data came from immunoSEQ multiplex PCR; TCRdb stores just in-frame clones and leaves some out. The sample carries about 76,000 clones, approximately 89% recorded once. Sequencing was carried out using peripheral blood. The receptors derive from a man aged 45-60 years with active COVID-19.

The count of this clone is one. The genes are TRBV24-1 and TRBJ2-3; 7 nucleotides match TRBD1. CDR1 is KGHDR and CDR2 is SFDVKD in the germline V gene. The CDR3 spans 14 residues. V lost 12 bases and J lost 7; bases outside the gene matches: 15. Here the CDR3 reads CAARRTGFVNTQYF. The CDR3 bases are TGTGCCGCCCGTCGGACAGGTTTTGTAAATACGCAGTATTTT.

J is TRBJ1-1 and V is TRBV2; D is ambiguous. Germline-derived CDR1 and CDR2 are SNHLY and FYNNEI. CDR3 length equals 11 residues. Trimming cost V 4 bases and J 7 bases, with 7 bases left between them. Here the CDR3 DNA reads TGTGCCAGCAGTGGTAATTTTGAAGCTTTCTTT. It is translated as CASSGNFEAFF.

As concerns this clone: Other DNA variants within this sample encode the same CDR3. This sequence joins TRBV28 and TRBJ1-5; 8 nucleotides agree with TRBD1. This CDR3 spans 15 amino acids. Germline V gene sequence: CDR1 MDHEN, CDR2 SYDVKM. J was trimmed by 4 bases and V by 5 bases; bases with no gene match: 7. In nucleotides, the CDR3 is TGTGCCAGCAGTCCGGGCACAGGGGGAAATCAGCCCCAGCATTTT. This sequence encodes CASSPGTGGNQPQHF.

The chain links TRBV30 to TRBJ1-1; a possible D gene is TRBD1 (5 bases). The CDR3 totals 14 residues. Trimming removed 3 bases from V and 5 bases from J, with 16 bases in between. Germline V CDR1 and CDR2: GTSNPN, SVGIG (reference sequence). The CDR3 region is CAWSLGGGRTEAFF. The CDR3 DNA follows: TGTGCCTGGAGCCTTGGGGGGGGGAGGACTGAAGCTTTCTTT.

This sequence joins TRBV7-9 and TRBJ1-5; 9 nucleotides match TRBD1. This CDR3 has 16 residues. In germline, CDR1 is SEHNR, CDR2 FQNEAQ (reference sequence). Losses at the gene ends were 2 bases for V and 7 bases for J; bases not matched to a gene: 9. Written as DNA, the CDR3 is TGTGCCAGCAGCTTACCGGACAGGGGCCATCGACAGCCCCAGCATTTT. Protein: CASSLPDRGHRQPQHF.

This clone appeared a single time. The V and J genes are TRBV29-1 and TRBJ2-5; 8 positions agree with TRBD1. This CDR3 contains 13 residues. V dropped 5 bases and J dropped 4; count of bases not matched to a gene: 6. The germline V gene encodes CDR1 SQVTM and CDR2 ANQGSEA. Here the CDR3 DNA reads TGCAGCGTTCTCAGGGGGCAGCTAGAGACCCAGTACTTC. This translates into CSVLRGQLETQYF.

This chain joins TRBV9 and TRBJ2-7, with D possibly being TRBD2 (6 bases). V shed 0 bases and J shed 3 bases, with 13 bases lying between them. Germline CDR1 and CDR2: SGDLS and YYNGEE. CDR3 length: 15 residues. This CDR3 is CASSVGASENYEQYF. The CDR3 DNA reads TGTGCCAGCAGCGTAGGGGCTAGCGAGAACTACGAGCAGTACTTC. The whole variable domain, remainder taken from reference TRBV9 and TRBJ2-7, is DSGVTQTPKHLITATGQRVTLRCSPRSGDLSVYWYQQSLDQGLQFLIQYYNGEERAKGNILERFSAQQFPDLHSELNLSSLELGDSALYFCASSVGASENYEQYFGPGTRLTVT.

This chain's CDR3 is CASSLGGTVEETQYF. CDR3 nucleotides: TGCGCCAGCAGCTTGGGAGGGACTGTAGAAGAGACCCAGTACTTC. V gene TRBV5-1 combines with J gene TRBJ2-5; D is possibly TRBD2 (6 bases). Germline CDR1 is SGHRS and CDR2 is YFSETQ. The CDR3 consists of 15 residues. Trimming took off 0 bases at V and 3 bases at J, with 12 bases between the two ends.

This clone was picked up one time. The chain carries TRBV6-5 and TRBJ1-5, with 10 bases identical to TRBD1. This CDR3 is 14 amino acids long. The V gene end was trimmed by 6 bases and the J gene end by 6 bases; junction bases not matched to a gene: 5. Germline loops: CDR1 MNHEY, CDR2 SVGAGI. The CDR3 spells CASSPTGGGQPQHF. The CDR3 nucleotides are TGTGCCAGCAGCCCGACAGGGGGCGGTCAGCCCCAGCATTTT.

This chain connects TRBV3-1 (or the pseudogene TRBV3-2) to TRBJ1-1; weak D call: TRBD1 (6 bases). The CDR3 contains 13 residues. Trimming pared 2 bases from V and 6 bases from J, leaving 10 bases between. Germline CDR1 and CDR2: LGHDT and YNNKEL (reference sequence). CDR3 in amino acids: CASSQLTGPEAFF. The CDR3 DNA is TGTGCCAGCAGCCAACTTACAGGGCCTGAAGCTTTCTTT.

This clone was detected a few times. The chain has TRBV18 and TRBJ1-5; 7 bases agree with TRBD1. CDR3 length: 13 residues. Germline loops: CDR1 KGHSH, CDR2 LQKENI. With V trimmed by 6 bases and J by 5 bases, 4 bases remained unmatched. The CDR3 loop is CASSGTEDQPQHF. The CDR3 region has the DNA TGTGCCAGCTCGGGGACAGAGGATCAGCCCCAGCATTTT.

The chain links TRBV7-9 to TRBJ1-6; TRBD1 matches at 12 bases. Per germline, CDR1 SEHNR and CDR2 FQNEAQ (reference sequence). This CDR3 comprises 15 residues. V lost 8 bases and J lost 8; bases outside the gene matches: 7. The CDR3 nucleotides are TGTGCCAGCTCCCGGGGGACAGGGGGCTATTCACCCCTCCACTTT. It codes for CASSRGTGGYSPLHF. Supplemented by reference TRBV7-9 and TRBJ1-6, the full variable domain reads DTGVSQNPRHKITKRGQNVTFRCDPISEHNRLYWYRQTLGQGPEFLTYFQNEAQLEKSRLLSDRFSAERPKGSFSTLEIQRTEQGDSAMYLCASSRGTGGYSPLHFGNGTRLTVT.

For the CDR3, the DNA is TGTGCCAGCAGTACCTCTAGCGGGAAACTCTACGAGCAGTACTTC. Its translation is CASSTSSGKLYEQYF. The chain joins TRBV28 to TRBJ2-7; 9 bases agree with TRBD2. CDR1 and CDR2 from the germline V gene are MDHEN and SYDVKM. Trimming took 5 bases from V and 3 from J; bases not matched to a gene: 8. The CDR3 has 15 residues.

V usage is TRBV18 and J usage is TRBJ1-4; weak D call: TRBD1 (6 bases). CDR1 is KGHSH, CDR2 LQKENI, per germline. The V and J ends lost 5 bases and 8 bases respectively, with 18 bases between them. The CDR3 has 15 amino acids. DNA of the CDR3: TGTGCCAGCTCATCCGGACAGTTTGACGGGGAAAAACTGTTTTTT. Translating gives CASSSGQFDGEKLFF.

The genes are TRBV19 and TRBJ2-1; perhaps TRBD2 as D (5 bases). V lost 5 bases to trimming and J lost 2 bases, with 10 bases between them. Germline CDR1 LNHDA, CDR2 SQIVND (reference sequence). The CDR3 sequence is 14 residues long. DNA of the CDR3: TGTGCCAGTAGTGCTGGACTTACCTACAATGAGCAGTTCTTC. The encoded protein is CASSAGLTYNEQFF.

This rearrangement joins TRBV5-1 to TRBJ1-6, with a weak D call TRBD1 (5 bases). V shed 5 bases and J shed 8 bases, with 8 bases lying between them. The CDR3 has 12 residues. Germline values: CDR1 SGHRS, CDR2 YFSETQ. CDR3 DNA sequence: TGCGCCAGCAGGGTAGGGGATTCACCCCTCCACTTT. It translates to CASRVGDSPLHF.

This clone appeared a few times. In nucleotides, the CDR3 is TGTGCCAGCAGCTCGAGGGTATCCTACGAGCAGTACTTC. Its protein product is CASSSRVSYEQYF. The V and J genes are TRBV7-9 and TRBJ2-7, with TRBD2 as a possible D gene (5 bases). Germline CDR1 is SEHNR and CDR2 is FQNEAQ (reference sequence). The V end lost 4 bases, the J end lost 1 base, and 8 bases lay between the germline ends. CDR3 length: 13 residues.